This T cell receptor (beta chain) was sequenced during a study of T cells in Graves' hyperthyroidism and ophthalmopathy. Study-level points and caveats: In the blood, most expanded thyroid clonotypes above 0.001 appeared as well.

This clonotype occurred a few times. Its specificity is unknown. Every diagnosis used clinical symptoms, serum thyroxine and TRAb, thyroid ultrasound and orbital computed tomography. The germline V gene has CDR1 SNHLY and CDR2 FYNNEI. V dropped 8 bases and J dropped 6 bases, with 9 bases sitting between them. CDR3 length equals 11 residues. What was amplified from RNA transcripts were TCR beta CDR3 regions. An initial round of RT-PCR targeting the TCR CDR3 relied on the HTBI primer set. TCRdb analysed the multiplex PCR reads with MiXCR anew, one entry per CDR3 protein. The repertoire consists of roughly 570,000 distinct CDR3 sequences, with 35% to 55% occurring once and the leading ten covering around 20%.

The rearrangement joins TRBV2 to TRBJ2-3; D uncertain. The receptor comes from an adult woman with Graves' disease, either hyperthyroidism or ophthalmopathy (not recorded which). The sample was peripheral blood or thyroid tissue (not recorded which). As DNA, the CDR3 is TGTGCCAGCCAAAAATCTGATACGCAGTATTTT. Translation: CASQKSDTQYF.